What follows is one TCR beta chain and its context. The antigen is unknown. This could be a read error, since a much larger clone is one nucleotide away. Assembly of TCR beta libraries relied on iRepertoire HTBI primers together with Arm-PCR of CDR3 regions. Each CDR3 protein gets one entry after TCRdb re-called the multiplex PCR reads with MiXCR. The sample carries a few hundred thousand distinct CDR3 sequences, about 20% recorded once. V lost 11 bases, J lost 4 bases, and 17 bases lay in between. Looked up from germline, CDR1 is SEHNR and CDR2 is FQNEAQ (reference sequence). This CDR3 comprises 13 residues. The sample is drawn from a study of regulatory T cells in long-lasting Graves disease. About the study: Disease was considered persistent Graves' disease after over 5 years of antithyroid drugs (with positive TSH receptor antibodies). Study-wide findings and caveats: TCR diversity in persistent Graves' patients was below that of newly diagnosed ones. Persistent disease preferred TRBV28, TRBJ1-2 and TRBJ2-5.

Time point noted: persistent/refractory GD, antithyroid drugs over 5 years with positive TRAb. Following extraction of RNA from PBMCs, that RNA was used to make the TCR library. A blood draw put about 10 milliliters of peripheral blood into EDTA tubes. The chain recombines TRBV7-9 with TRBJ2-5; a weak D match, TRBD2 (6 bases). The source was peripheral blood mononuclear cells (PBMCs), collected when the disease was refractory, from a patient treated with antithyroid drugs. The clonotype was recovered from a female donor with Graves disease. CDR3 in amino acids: CACRRDPGETQYF. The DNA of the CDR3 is TGTGCCTGCCGGCGGGACCCAGGAGAGACCCAGTACTTC.